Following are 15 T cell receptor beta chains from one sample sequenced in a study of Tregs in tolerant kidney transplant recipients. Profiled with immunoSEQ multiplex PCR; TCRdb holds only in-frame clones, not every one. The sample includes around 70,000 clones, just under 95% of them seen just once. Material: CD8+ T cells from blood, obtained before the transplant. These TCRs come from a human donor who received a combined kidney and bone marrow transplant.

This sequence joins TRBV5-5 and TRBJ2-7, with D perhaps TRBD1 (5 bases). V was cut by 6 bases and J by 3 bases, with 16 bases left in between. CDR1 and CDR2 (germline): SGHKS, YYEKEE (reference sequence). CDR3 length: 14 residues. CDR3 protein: CASTSRPGNYEQYF. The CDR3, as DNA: TGTGCCAGCACCTCTCGGCCAGGGAACTACGAGCAGTACTTC.

The CDR3 DNA reads TGTGCCAGCAGCAAAGCAAGGGTGCAGCGGAGTGAAAAACTGTTTTTT. Its translation: CASSKARVQRSEKLFF. This chain joins TRBV21-1 and TRBJ1-4. TRBV21-1 is termed a pseudogene. The CDR3 contains 16 residues.

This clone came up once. Written as DNA, the CDR3 is TGTGCCAGCAGCCAAAACAGGAAGGGCTATGGCTACACCTTC. Protein: CASSQNRKGYGYTF. This sequence joins TRBV4-2 and TRBJ1-2; D is possibly TRBD1 (5 bases). CDR1 and CDR2 from the germline V gene are LGHNA and YNFKEQ. V was clipped by 2 bases and J by 4 bases, with 11 bases between them. The CDR3 length is 14 residues.

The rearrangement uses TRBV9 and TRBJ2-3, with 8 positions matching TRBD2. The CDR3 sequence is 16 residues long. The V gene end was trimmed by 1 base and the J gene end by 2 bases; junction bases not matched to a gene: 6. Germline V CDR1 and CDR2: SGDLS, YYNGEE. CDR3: CASSVPREGFTDTQYF. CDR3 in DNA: TGTGCCAGCAGCGTACCCCGGGAGGGCTTCACAGATACGCAGTATTTT.

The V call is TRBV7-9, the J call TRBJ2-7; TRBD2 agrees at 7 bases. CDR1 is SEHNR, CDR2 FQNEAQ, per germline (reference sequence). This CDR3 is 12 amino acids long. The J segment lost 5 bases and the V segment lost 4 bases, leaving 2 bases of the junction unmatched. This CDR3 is CASSSSGNEQYF. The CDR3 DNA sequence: TGTGCCAGCAGCTCTAGCGGAAACGAGCAGTACTTC.

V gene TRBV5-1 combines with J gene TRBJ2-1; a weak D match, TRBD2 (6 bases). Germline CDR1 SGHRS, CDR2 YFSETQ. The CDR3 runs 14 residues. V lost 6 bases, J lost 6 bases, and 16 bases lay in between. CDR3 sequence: CASNRGISGNEQFF. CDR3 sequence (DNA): TGCGCCAGCAACCGGGGGATCAGCGGCAATGAGCAGTTCTTC. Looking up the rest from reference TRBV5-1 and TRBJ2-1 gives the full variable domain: KAGVTQTPRYLIKTRGQQVTLSCSPISGHRSVSWYQQTPGQGLQFLFEYFSETQRNKGNFPGRFSGRQFSNSRSEMNVSTLELGDSALYLCASNRGISGNEQFFGPGTRLTVL.

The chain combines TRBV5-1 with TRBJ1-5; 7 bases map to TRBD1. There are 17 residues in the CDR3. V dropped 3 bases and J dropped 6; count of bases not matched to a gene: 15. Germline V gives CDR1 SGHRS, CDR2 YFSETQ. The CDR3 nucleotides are TGCGCCAGCAGCTCCGCTAGGACAGGCCCTAAGGGTCAGCCCCAGCATTTT. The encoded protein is CASSSARTGPKGQPQHF.

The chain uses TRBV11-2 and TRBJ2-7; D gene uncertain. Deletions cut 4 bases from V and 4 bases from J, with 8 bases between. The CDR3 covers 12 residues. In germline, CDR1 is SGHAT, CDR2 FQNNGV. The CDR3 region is CASSSTHYEQYF. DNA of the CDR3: TGTGCCAGCAGCTCGACACATTACGAGCAGTACTTC.

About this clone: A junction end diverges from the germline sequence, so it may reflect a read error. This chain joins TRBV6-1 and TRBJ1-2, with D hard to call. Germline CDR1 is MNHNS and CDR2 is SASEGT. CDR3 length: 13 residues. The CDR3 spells CASSGPSRRSYAF. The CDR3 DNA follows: TGTGCCAGCAGTGGCCCCTCCAGGAGGAGCTACGCCTTC.

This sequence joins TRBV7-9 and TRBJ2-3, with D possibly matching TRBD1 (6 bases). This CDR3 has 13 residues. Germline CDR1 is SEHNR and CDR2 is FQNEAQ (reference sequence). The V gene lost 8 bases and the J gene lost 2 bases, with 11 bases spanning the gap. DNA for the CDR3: TGTGCCAGCCCAGGGGTGAACACAGATACGCAGTATTTT. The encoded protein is CASPGVNTDTQYF.

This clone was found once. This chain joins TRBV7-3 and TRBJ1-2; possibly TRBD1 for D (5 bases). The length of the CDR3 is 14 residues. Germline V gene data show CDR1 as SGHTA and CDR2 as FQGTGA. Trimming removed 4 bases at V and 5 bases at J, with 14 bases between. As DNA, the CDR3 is TGTGCCAGCAGCTCAACCGACGACAGATATGGCTACACCTTC. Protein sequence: CASSSTDDRYGYTF.

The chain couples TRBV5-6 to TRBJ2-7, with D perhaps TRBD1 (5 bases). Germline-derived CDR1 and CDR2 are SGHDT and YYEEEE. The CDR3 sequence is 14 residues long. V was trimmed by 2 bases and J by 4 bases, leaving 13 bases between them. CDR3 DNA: TGTGCCAGCAGCTTACAGGTCCTCCTATACGAGCAGTACTTC. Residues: CASSLQVLLYEQYF.

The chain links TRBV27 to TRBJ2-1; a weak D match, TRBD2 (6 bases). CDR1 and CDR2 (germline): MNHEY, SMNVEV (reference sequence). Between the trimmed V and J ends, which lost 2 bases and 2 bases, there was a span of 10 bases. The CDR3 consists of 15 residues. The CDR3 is CASSLAAGTYNEQFF. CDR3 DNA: TGTGCCAGCAGTTTAGCGGCGGGAACCTACAATGAGCAGTTCTTC.

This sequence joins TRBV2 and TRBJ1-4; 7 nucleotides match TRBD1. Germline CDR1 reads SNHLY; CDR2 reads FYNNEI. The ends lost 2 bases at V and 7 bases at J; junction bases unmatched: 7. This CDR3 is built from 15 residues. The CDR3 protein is CASSEKTGWSEKLFF. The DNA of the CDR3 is TGTGCCAGCAGTGAAAAGACAGGGTGGAGTGAAAAACTGTTTTTT.

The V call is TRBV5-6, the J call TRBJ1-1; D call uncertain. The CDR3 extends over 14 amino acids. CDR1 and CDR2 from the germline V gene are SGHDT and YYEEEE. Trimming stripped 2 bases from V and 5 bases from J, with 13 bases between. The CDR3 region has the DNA TGTGCCAGCAGCTTCTGGAGGGAAAGGACTGAAGCTTTCTTT. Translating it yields CASSFWRERTEAFF.